The clone carrying this T cell receptor beta chain was seen ten or more times. The TCR beta CDR3 regions underwent amplification using RNA transcripts as the source. Carried out on the TCR CDR3, a first-round RT-PCR used the HTBI primer set. TCRdb reprocessed the multiplex PCR reads via MiXCR and lists one record per CDR3 protein. The sample lists about 300,000 distinct CDR3 sequences, about an eighth occurring once. This record comes from a study of T cells in Graves' hyperthyroidism and ophthalmopathy. Study-level background: The blood sample was taken at first diagnosis, before treatment began.

Patients between 18 and 65 years old had hyperthyroidism, newly diagnosed and lasting under 2 months. Patients were excluded for uncontrolled infection, other autoimmune disease, pregnancy or lactation. This clonotype originated in a woman aged 35 to 49 with Graves' hyperthyroidism. The sample was blood.

CDR3 sequence: CATSRDADTQYF. CDR3 nucleotides: TGTGCCACCAGCAGAGATGCAGATACGCAGTATTTT. This sequence joins TRBV15 and TRBJ2-3, with unresolved D. V was shortened by 0 bases and J by 4 bases, with 2 bases between the two germline ends. The CDR3 is 12 amino acids. From germline, CDR1 is LNHNV and CDR2 YYDKDF (reference sequence).